The 22 T cell receptor beta chains presented below share a single source sample, sequenced in a study of T cell repertoires in aging, cancer and after chemotherapy. A mixed TRB-A/B primer pool amplified rearranged TRB by multiplex touch-down PCR. TCRdb re-called the multiplex PCR reads with MiXCR, one entry per CDR3 protein. The sample lists under 6,000 distinct CDR3 sequences, roughly 25% occurring once. Peripheral blood genomic DNA, not sorted cells or RNA, was the template. Sequencing was performed on blood. The source is a human donor with a solid tumor.

The chain has TRBV20-1 and TRBJ2-1; TRBD2 matches 7 bases. The CDR3 runs 14 residues. The germline gives CDR1 DFQATT, CDR2 SNEGSKA (reference sequence). V lost 5 bases, J lost 5 bases, and 9 bases stayed unmatched. This chain's CDR3 is CSALGLVGDNEQFF. CDR3 bases: TGCAGTGCTCTCGGACTAGTAGGGGACAATGAGCAGTTCTTC.

Within the sample, this clonotype is medium-sized. The chain recombines TRBV6-1 with TRBJ2-7, with TRBD1 matching 7 bases. There are 15 residues in the CDR3. CDR1 is MNHNS, CDR2 SASEGT, per germline. V was clipped by 8 bases and J by 7 bases; unmatched bases: 17. The CDR3 DNA follows: TGTGCCAGCGCCCGTTTGTCGGACAGGTTTTGGGAGCAGTACTTC. It translates to CASARLSDRFWEQYF.

This clonotype showed up just a few times. The J gene is TRBJ2-7, the V gene TRBV7-2; the D gene is possibly TRBD2 (5 bases). The CDR3 is 14 residues long. The ends were cut back, 6 bases at V and 0 bases at J, with 12 bases in the middle. Germline-derived CDR1 and CDR2 are SGHTA and FQGNSA. Here the CDR3 reads CASRTGLNSYEQYF. The CDR3 bases are TGTGCCAGCAGGACCGGACTGAACTCCTACGAGCAGTACTTC.

V usage is TRBV5-7 and J usage is TRBJ2-4, with 9 bases that match TRBD1. TRBV5-7 is known as an ORF, though its function is uncertain. There are 17 residues in the CDR3. V lost 4 bases and J lost 0; bases outside the gene matches: 8. CDR3 sequence: CASSQRDRDIAKNIQYF. CDR3 nucleotides: TGTGCCAGCAGCCAACGGGACAGGGACATAGCCAAAAACATTCAGTACTTC.

This chain uses TRBV29-1 with TRBJ2-1; TRBD1 or TRBD2 may be the D gene (5 bases each). The CDR3 spans 13 residues. The V gene lost 1 base and the J gene lost 3 bases, with 7 bases spanning the gap. Germline loops: CDR1 SQVTM, CDR2 ANQGSEA. This chain's CDR3 is CSVEGGSYNEQFF. Written as DNA, the CDR3 is TGCAGCGTTGAAGGGGGGAGCTACAATGAGCAGTTCTTC.

This clonotype came up a few times. V and J are TRBV7-9 and TRBJ1-1; D ambiguous. This CDR3 spans 13 amino acids. V lost 3 bases and J lost 5, with 10 bases in between. Germline V gives CDR1 SEHNR, CDR2 FQNEAQ (reference sequence). The CDR3 spells CASSFITGTEAFF. The CDR3 DNA sequence: TGTGCCAGCAGCTTTATTACGGGGACTGAAGCTTTCTTT. Combining the CDR3 with reference TRBV7-9 and TRBJ1-1 gives the whole variable domain DTGVSQNPRHKITKRGQNVTFRCDPISEHNRLYWYRQTLGQGPEFLTYFQNEAQLEKSRLLSDRFSAERPKGSFSTLEIQRTEQGDSAMYLCASSFITGTEAFFGQGTRLTVV.

This clonotype is termed medium-sized. The chain joins TRBV19 to TRBJ2-2; the match to TRBD1 covers 7 bases. The CDR3 extends over 16 amino acids. The germline gives CDR1 LNHDA, CDR2 SQIVND (reference sequence). The J segment lost 0 bases and the V segment lost 5 bases, leaving 6 bases of the junction unmatched. The CDR3 region has the DNA TGTGCCAGTAGTGAGGACAGGAAATCGAACACCGGGGAGCTGTTTTTT. Translating gives CASSEDRKSNTGELFF.

The J gene is TRBJ2-1, the V gene TRBV19; 14 nucleotides align to TRBD2. The CDR3 totals 16 residues. Losses at the gene ends were 8 bases for V and 3 bases for J; bases not matched to a gene: 6. Per the germline V gene, CDR1 is LNHDA and CDR2 is SQIVND (reference sequence). The CDR3 loop is CASRRGLAGVYNEQFF. The CDR3 region has the DNA TGTGCCAGTCGTCGGGGACTAGCGGGAGTCTACAATGAGCAGTTCTTC. The variable domain in full, with the rest retrieved from reference TRBV19 and TRBJ2-1, is DGGITQSPKYLFRKEGQNVTLSCEQNLNHDAMYWYRQDPGQGLRLIYYSQIVNDFQKGDIAEGYSVSREKKESFPLTVTSAQKNPTAFYLCASRRGLAGVYNEQFFGPGTRLTVL.

This clonotype was detected only once. CDR3 in DNA: TGTGCCATCAGTGGGGACAACCTCTACGAGCAGTACTTC. Its translation: CAISGDNLYEQYF. This chain connects TRBV10-3 to TRBJ2-7, with D possibly TRBD1 on 6 matching bases. V was cut by 4 bases and J by 3 bases, with 10 bases left in between. This CDR3 spans 13 amino acids. Germline-derived CDR1 and CDR2 are ENHRY and SYGVKD.

This chain joins TRBV28 and TRBJ2-2, with D uncertain. The CDR3 is made up of 16 amino acids. Trimming stripped 3 bases from V and 8 bases from J, with 19 bases between. Germline V gene lookup returns CDR1 MDHEN and CDR2 SYDVKM. CDR3 nucleotides: TGTGCCAGCAGTTTTAGGCTAACCCGACCCCCGGGGGAGCTGTTTTTT. Translation gives CASSFRLTRPPGELFF.

This clonotype is medium-sized (0.01 to 0.1%) within its sample. The V and J genes are TRBV12-3 or TRBV12-4 and TRBJ2-5, with a weak D call TRBD2 (5 bases). Trimming took 3 bases from V and 1 from J, leaving 12 bases between them. The CDR3 has 15 residues. The DNA for the CDR3 is TGTGCCAGCAGTTTTGCGAGTCGGGGCCAAGAGACCCAGTACTTC. Translated, it gives CASSFASRGQETQYF.

The V and J genes are TRBV7-3 and TRBJ2-2, with TRBD1 as a possible D gene (6 bases). Germline loops: CDR1 SGHTA, CDR2 FQGTGA. CDR3 length: 15 residues. Trimming removed 0 bases from V and 1 base from J, with 6 bases in between. In nucleotides, the CDR3 is TGTGCCAGCAGCTTAACGGGACAGAACACCGGGGAGCTGTTTTTT. Translation gives CASSLTGQNTGELFF. Full variable domain (outside the CDR3, taken from reference TRBV7-3 and TRBJ2-2): GAGVSQTPSNKVTEKGKYVELRCDPISGHTALYWYRQSLGQGPEFLIYFQGTGAADDSGLPNDRFFAVRPEGSVSTLKIQRTERGDSAVYLCASSLTGQNTGELFFGEGSRLTVL.

In its sample, this clonotype was seen a few times. The V call is TRBV24-1, the J call TRBJ2-1, with a tentative D call TRBD2 (7 bases). The CDR3 covers 17 residues. The V and J ends lost 5 bases and 9 bases respectively, with 25 bases between them. Germline loops: CDR1 KGHDR, CDR2 SFDVKD. CDR3 sequence (DNA): TGTGCCACCAGTGCTACCCCCGTAGGGGGGGCGCCGGCTGAGCAGTTCTTC. This sequence encodes CATSATPVGGAPAEQFF.

Sample share makes this clonotype medium-sized. V gene TRBV7-6 combines with J gene TRBJ2-2; 16 positions agree with TRBD2. Per the germline V gene, CDR1 is SGHVS and CDR2 is FNYEAQ. This CDR3 region has 18 residues. J was trimmed by 4 bases and V by 5 bases; bases with no gene match: 7. The chain's CDR3 is CASSPRGLAGGVTGELFF. CDR3 sequence (DNA): TGTGCCAGCAGCCCCCGGGGACTAGCGGGAGGGGTCACCGGGGAGCTGTTTTTT.

V and J are TRBV6-2 or TRBV6-3 and TRBJ1-5, with a tentative D call TRBD1 (6 bases). Trimming left V 8 bases short and J 1 base short, with 12 bases between. The CDR3 is 14 amino acids. In germline, CDR1 is MNHEY, CDR2 SVGEGT. The CDR3 coding sequence is TGTGCCAGCGAGGGGGATAGGAGCAATCAGCCCCAGCATTTT. Its protein product is CASEGDRSNQPQHF.

This chain connects TRBV12-3 or TRBV12-4 to TRBJ2-1, with 7 bases that match TRBD2. This CDR3 region has 15 residues. The trim removed 7 bases at V and 3 bases at J, leaving 9 bases unmatched. For the CDR3, the DNA is TGTGCCAGCAAGGTCACGACGGGAGGCTACAATGAGCAGTTCTTC. Its translation is CASKVTTGGYNEQFF.

This clonotype has just a few counts. The chain employs TRBV6-2 or TRBV6-3 and TRBJ2-2, with D uncertain. There are 11 residues in the CDR3. The ends were cut back, 4 bases at V and 7 bases at J, with 4 bases in the middle. Germline values: CDR1 MNHEY, CDR2 SVGEGT. CDR3 in amino acids: CASSSSGELFF. CDR3 in DNA: TGTGCCAGCAGTTCGAGCGGGGAGCTGTTTTTT.

In the case of this clonotype: The CDR3 does not end in the conserved phenylalanine or tryptophan, so this is likely a read error. This chain links TRBV5-1 with TRBJ2-1, with TRBD2 matching 14 bases. J gave up 6 bases and V 3 bases, and 5 bases lay outside the gene matches. This CDR3 contains 16 residues. Germline V gives CDR1 SGHRS, CDR2 YFSETQ. The CDR3 nucleotides are TGCGCCAGCAGCTCGGGACTAGCGGGAGTAACCAATGAGCAGTTCTTG. Amino acid sequence: CASSSGLAGVTNEQFL.

This clonotype ranks as medium-sized. This chain uses TRBV6-5 with TRBJ2-7; D may be TRBD2 (7 bases). The germline V gene encodes CDR1 MNHEY and CDR2 SVGAGI. There are 15 residues in the CDR3. The ends were cut back, 2 bases at V and 5 bases at J, with 16 bases in the middle. CDR3 bases: TGTGCCAGCAGTTACCCGGCGGGGGCTGCCCACGAGCAGTACTTC. Encoded protein: CASSYPAGAAHEQYF.

Comment on this clonotype: This could be a read error, since a much larger clone is one nucleotide away. V usage is TRBV5-4 and J usage is TRBJ2-5; possibly TRBD2 for D (6 bases). This CDR3 region has 16 residues. Trimming pared 4 bases from V and 3 bases from J, leaving 19 bases between. Germline V gene sequence: CDR1 SGHNT, CDR2 YYREEE (reference sequence). The CDR3 nucleotides are TGTGCCAGCAGCCTGGCCGGACTAACGAAGAAAGAGACCCAGTACTTC. Its translation: CASSLAGLTKKETQYF.

This clonotype was counted only a few times. The genes are TRBV7-2 and TRBJ2-4; 10 positions agree with TRBD2. V lost 1 base to trimming and J lost 1 base; unmatched junction nucleotides: 13. The length of the CDR3 is 20 residues. The germline gives CDR1 SGHTA, CDR2 FQGNSA. The CDR3 is CASSLGRWASGSFAKNIQYF. The DNA for the CDR3 is TGTGCCAGCAGCTTAGGGCGTTGGGCTAGCGGGAGTTTTGCCAAAAACATTCAGTACTTC.

This clonotype was recorded a few times. V is TRBV5-5 and J is TRBJ2-5; 11 bases fit TRBD2. This CDR3 region has 16 residues. Germline V gene lookup returns CDR1 SGHKS and CDR2 YYEKEE (reference sequence). The junction had 7 bases not matched to a gene; V was cut back by 4 bases and J by 2 bases. CDR3 sequence: CASSDLLAGVQETQYF. CDR3 nucleotides: TGTGCCAGCAGCGATCTACTAGCGGGAGTGCAAGAGACCCAGTACTTC.